This TCR beta chain is drawn from a study of shared clonotypes between healthy human individuals (dated by TCRdb to 2020 to 2021). Concerning the study at large: The cohort comprised two women and a few men aged 18 to 49 years. Per donor, three plates each were used for CD4 naive and CD4 memory, two for CD8 naive, and one for CD8 memory. Blood TCR repertoires of a handful of healthy adults were deeply sequenced to estimate repertoire size and the extent of clonotype sharing between individuals. Libraries were prepared and TCR repertoires were sequenced by different laboratories using diverse techniques, in order to increase sequencing depth and limit assay-specific biases. Between about 0.94 and 10 billion PBMCs per donor were obtained by leukapheresis.

Using the deep immunoSEQ assay, multiplex PCR amplified TCR CDR3 regions from genomic DNA. For each cell subset, the extracted genomic DNA was distributed evenly across all wells of several immunoSEQ 96-well plates, and each plate served as one replicate. For sorted subsets, each replicate PCR was loaded with 200 ng genomic DNA, equivalent to 25,000 to 35,000 T cell genomes. Purified libraries were measured with a Qubit 3.0 fluorometer, size-checked on a Bioanalyzer 2100, and measured again with the KAPA Library Quantification kit. Every immunoSEQ 96-well plate was sequenced on a dedicated single-read 150-cycle Illumina NextSeq 550 flow cell. The study's own analysis went as follows. The immunoSEQ output contained only junctional sequences without quality scores, so filtering could not match that applied to full-length reads. To assign V/J genes and CDR3, sequences were annotated against IMGT germline references using PyIR, a Python wrapper for IgBLAST v1.9. Any read was removed if the V/J assignment was weak (E-value above 1e-6), the CDR3 was missing, or the read contained stop codons, out-of-frame junctions, or ambiguous translated residues. V3J clonotypes were defined as sequences sharing the same inferred V gene, J gene, and CDR3 amino acid sequence. To compute the percentage overlap between repertoires, the number of shared unique clonotypes was divided by the size of the smaller repertoire. RTK rarefaction, the Chao1 estimator, and Recon v2.1 estimates of unobserved clonotypes were used to assess repertoire richness. For all TCRbeta clonotypes obtained by the gDNA method from several donors, generation probabilities were computed with OLGA. The source is immuneACCESS, and TCRdb retained only in-frame sequences with V and J called. Part of the clones is not carried over; for the studies checked, unresolved V genes explain less than half of this, and the remainder is unexplained. The DNA was the basis for D and trimming; V, J and clone size are from that table. This sample holds millions of clones; just over 90% were observed only once. The ten biggest clones cover under 0.15% of the sample.

The donors were healthy, HIV-negative adults with no recently reported acute infections or vaccinations. Every donor was a Caucasian adult residing in Nashville, Tennessee, USA. Magnetic negative selection was used to enrich CD4+ T cells, after which naive cells were positively selected on CD45RA and the negative fraction became the memory subset. After blood collection by leukapheresis, PBMCs were isolated using Ficoll-Histopaque density gradient centrifugation and then cryopreserved in the vapor phase of liquid nitrogen. Analytical flow cytometry was used to check the purity and quantity of every magnetically sorted T cell population. From each sorted fraction, genomic DNA was isolated and quantified by UV absorbance on a Nanodrop 2000c. Findings and caveats that apply to the study as a whole: Sampling was restricted to blood, and TCR repertoires in tissues likely differ from the TCR repertoires found in blood. Because the study included only a small number of donors, the genetic and exposure-history diversity represented was limited. Larger estimated clonotype richness was generally found for naive subsets than for memory subsets. Rarefaction of sorted-subset datasets indicated incomplete sequencing despite the large sequencing depth. Compared with non-shared clonotypes, clonotypes shared by all four sorted-subset donors had higher generation probabilities. Across a handful of donors, around 5% of naive CD4, roughly 3.4% of naive CD8, under 2.5% of memory CD4, and approximately 0.4% of memory CD8 clonotypes were shared. Pairwise subsampling led to the expectation that sequencing depth would affect the degree of clonotype sharing among donors.

From the germline V gene (reference sequence), CDR1 is SSHAT and CDR2 is FNYEAQ. The CDR3 runs 15 residues from the cysteine to the phenylalanine. Of the read, only the CDR3 DNA is kept; its 45 bases are in frame from base 1. Concerning this clone itself: This receptor's antigen is unknown. A read error may account for a junction end that differs from germline.

The sequenced material came from naive CD4+ T cells sorted from blood. The cell subset or site label here, explained by the study, means: CD45RA+ positively selected. The TCR sequence derives from a man aged 18 to 29 in good health. The chain is assembled from TRBV7-7 and TRBJ2-1; the best D guess is TRBD2, with 7 bases matching. The nucleotides are TGTGCTAGCAGCCCGGGGGGCACCCCGGGGAATGAGCAGTTCTTC. Translated, this is CASSPGGTPGNEQFF.